This T cell receptor (beta chain) emerged from a study of OX40 agonist ivuxolimab in advanced cancers. Trimming pared 0 bases from V and 3 bases from J, leaving 12 bases between. Germline V gene lookup returns CDR1 SGDLS and CDR2 YYNGEE. The CDR3 covers 15 residues. Only in-frame clones appear in the TCRdb table, and some are missing; sequencing was by immunoSEQ multiplex PCR. The sample consists of around 100,000 clones, 70% to 90% of them appearing once. The sequenced sample was CD4+ or CD8+ T cells sorted from blood, obtained in a trial of the OX40 agonist ivuxolimab. The chain employs TRBV9 and TRBJ1-1, with D tentatively TRBD1 (5 bases). The TCR sequence derives from an adult with an advanced solid tumor such as melanoma, head and neck, liver or kidney cancer. CDR3 in amino acids: CASSVVRRGDTEAFF. The CDR3 DNA sequence: TGTGCCAGCAGCGTAGTTCGGAGGGGAGACACTGAAGCTTTCTTT.